Sequencing of this T cell receptor beta chain was carried out in a study of blood T cell repertoires in COVID-19. Germline trimming cut 2 bases from V and 2 bases from J; bases unmatched to any gene: 9. The length of the CDR3 is 16 residues. CDR1 is MDHEN, CDR2 SYDVKM, per germline. The protocol was immunoSEQ multiplex PCR, while the TCRdb copy is restricted to in-frame clones and leaves out a portion. The top ten clones hold about 1.6% of a sample with under 300,000 clones, more than 85% of them seen once. This chain connects TRBV28 to TRBJ2-7; TRBD1 aligns across 7 bases. The sequenced sample was PBMCs or T cells enriched from blood (not recorded which). The TCR was taken from a woman aged 50 to 60 who had recovered from COVID-19. CDR3 amino acids: CASSLRPGQKAYEQYF. The CDR3 DNA follows: TGTGCCAGCAGTTTAAGGCCGGGACAGAAGGCCTACGAGCAGTACTTC.